The T cell receptor (beta chain) described here comes from a study of blood T cells in healthy people across ages. Study-wide context: Every two T cells gave about one barcoded beta molecule via template switching.

This clonotype came up a few times. Its antigen is not known. For the second PCR, which ran for roughly 6 to 12 cycles, a sample-barcoded 5' primer and a J-beta primer mix were used. One entry per CDR3 protein results from TCRdb running MiXCR on the 5' RACE reads. The data contain about 770,000 distinct CDR3 sequences, around two fifths of them singletons. V shed 5 bases and J 1 base; nucleotides not matched to a gene: 8. The germline V gene has CDR1 SGHVS and CDR2 FQNEAQ. The CDR3 runs to 15 residues. Study outcomes and limitations: Any changes in expanded clonotypes were possibly confounded, as donor CMV status remained unknown. With naive T cell percentage, TCR beta diversity showed a strong correlation.

The material sequenced was blood. The TCR was taken from a man between 60 and 75 years old in good health. The chain uses TRBV7-8 and TRBJ2-7, with TRBD1 matching 7 bases. The CDR3 sequence: CASSPWTGKSYEQYF. CDR3 nucleotide sequence: TGTGCCAGCAGCCCCTGGACAGGCAAATCCTACGAGCAGTACTTC. Using reference TRBV7-8 and TRBJ2-7 for the parts outside the CDR3, the full variable domain is GAGVSQSPRYKVAKRGQDVALRCDPISGHVSLFWYQQALGQGPEFLTYFQNEAQLDKSGLPSDRFFAERPEGSVSTLKIQRTQQEDSAVYLCASSPWTGKSYEQYFGPGTRLTVT.